This T cell receptor beta chain was captured in a study of metastatic and nonmetastatic thyroid tumors. TCRdb re-clonotyped the PCR reads through MiXCR. The profile shows about 20,000 clones, more than 20% of them singletons. Every patient underwent thyroid surgery untreated. Sequencing input: tumor tissue. The TCR was taken from a female donor with papillary thyroid cancer or a benign thyroid nodule (not recorded which). Some clones in this sample may be carry-over from other donors' samples.

The CDR3 spells CASSVRITSGSRRYNEQFF. The CDR3 nucleotides are TGTGCCAGCAGTGTCCGGATTACTAGCGGGAGTAGGAGGTACAATGAGCAGTTCTTC. The chain is built from TRBV2 and TRBJ2-1; TRBD2 agrees at 11 bases. The CDR3 has 19 amino acids. Germline assignment: CDR1 SNHLY and CDR2 FYNNEI. V dropped 4 bases and J dropped 4; count of bases not matched to a gene: 15.